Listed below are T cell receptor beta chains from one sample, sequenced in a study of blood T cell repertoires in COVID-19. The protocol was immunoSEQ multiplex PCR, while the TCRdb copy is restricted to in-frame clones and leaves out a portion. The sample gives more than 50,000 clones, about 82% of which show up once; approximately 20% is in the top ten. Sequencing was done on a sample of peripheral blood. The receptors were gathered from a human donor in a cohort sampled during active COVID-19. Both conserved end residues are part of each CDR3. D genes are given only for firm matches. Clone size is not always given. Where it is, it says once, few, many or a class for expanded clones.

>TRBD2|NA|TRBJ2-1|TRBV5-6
TGTGCCAGCAGCCCTCGGGGGGGGCGTAATGAGCAGTTCTTC
CASSPRGGRNEQFF
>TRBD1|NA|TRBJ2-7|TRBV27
TGTGCCAGCAGTCCCAGACAGGGGGCCGACGAGCAGTACTTC
CASSPRQGADEQYF
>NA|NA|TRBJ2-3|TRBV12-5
TGTGCTAGTGGTTTACTAGCCGGGAACGCAGATACGCAGTATTTT
CASGLLAGNADTQYF
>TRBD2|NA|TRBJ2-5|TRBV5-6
TGTGCCAGCAGCAAACTAGCGGGGGGCCAAGAGACCCAGTACTTC
CASSKLAGGQETQYF
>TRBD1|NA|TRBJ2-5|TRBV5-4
TGTGCCAGCACGAGGGGACAGGGATCTTTTGGGACCCAGTACTTC
CASTRGQGSFGTQYF
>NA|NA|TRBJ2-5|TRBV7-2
TGTGCCAGCAGCGGAGGAGAGACCCAGTACTTC
CASSGGETQYF
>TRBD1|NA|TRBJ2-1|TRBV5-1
TGCGCCAGCAGCTTGCGGACAGGGTTCGTGGGGTTCTTC
CASSLRTGFVGFF
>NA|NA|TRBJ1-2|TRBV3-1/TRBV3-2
TGTGCCAGCAGCCCGAATCTAGGGGCTAACTATGGCTACACCTTC
CASSPNLGANYGYTF
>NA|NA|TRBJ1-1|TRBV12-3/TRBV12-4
TGTGCCAGCAGACAGGGATATGGCACTGAAGCTTTCTTT
CASRQGYGTEAFF
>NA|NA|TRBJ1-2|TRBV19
TGTGCCAGTAGTATTCCGGGGGTAATGGTGGACCGGGGTCAGGGCTACACCTTC
CASSIPGVMVDRGQGYTF
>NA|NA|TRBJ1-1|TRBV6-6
TGTGCCAGCGGAGGAGGCGCTTTCACTGAAGCTTTCTTT
CASGGGAFTEAFF
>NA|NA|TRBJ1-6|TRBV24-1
TGTGCCACCAGCGCTACAGAGTATAATTCACCCCTCCACTTT
CATSATEYNSPLHF
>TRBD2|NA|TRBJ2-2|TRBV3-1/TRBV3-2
TGTGCCAGCAGCCAAGCACTTAGACTAGCCCTGAACACCGGGGAGCTGTTTTTT
CASSQALRLALNTGELFF
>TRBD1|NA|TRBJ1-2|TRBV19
TGTGCCAGTAGTCGACAGGGGGTTAACTATGGCTACACCTTC
CASSRQGVNYGYTF
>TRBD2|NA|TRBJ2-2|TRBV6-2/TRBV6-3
TGTGCCAGCAGTTACTGGGCACTAGCGGGGCTCGGGGAGCTGTTTTTT
CASSYWALAGLGELFF
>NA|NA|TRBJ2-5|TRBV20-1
TGCAGTGCTGCGGGGCAAGAGACCCAGTACTTC
CSAAGQETQYF
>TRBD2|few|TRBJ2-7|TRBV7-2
TGTGCCAGCAGCTTATACGGATCGGGGGGGCGAAGTTTATACGAGCAGTACTTC
CASSLYGSGGRSLYEQYF
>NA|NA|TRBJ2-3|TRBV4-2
TGTGCCAGCAGCCAAGATCTTCTGACAGAGCGTACGCAGTATTTT
CASSQDLLTERTQYF
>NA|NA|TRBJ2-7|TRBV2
TGTGCCAGCAGTGCCAGCTCCTACGAGCAGTACTTC
CASSASSYEQYF
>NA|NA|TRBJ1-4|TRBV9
TGTGCCAGCAGCGTATCCGGAGGGGAGACTGAAAAACTGTTTTTT
CASSVSGGETEKLFF
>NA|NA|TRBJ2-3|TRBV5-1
TGCGCCAGTTCCGGGACTCCGGGTAGCACAGATACGCAGTATTTT
CASSGTPGSTDTQYF
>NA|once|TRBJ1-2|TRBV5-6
TGTGCCAGCAGCAAACTGGGGGGAGTCCATGGCTACACCTTC
CASSKLGGVHGYTF
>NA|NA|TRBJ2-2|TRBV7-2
TGTGCCAGCACCCCGCCCTCGGTAGGGGAGCTGTTTTTT
CASTPPSVGELFF
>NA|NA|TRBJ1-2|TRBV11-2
TGTGCCAGCAGCTCGGGATGGGGAGGCTACACCTTC
CASSSGWGGYTF